Shown below are 3 T cell receptor beta chains from a single sample sequenced in a study of T cell repertoires in cytomegalovirus infection. These receptors have no known antigen. TCRdb recomputed calls from the reads with MiXCR, one row per CDR3 protein. The sample has fewer than 950,000 distinct CDR3 sequences; around a third are singletons. The specimen was cultured CD8+ T cells from PBMCs, collected from culture after CMV antigen stimulation. These receptors originate from a human donor in good health (CMV status not recorded). Some clones in this sample may be carry-over from other donors' samples.

The chain links TRBV14 to TRBJ1-2; a weak D match, TRBD1 (6 bases). Germline V gene sequence: CDR1 SGHDN, CDR2 FVKESK. This CDR3 comprises 15 residues. The V gene lost 3 bases and the J gene lost 3 bases, with 14 bases spanning the gap. The CDR3 DNA reads TGTGCCAGCAGCCAGGACACAGGGAACTACTATGGCTACACCTTC. It translates to CASSQDTGNYYGYTF.

Note on this clonotype: One base away lies a much larger clone, so this may be a sequencing read error. The chain is built from TRBV5-6 and TRBJ2-7; 7 bases map to TRBD1. The germline gives CDR1 SGHDT, CDR2 YYEEEE. The CDR3 length is 13 residues. CDR3 protein: CTSSFGTAYEQYF. CDR3 DNA sequence: TGTACCAGCAGCTTCGGGACAGCCTACGAGCAGTACTTC.

The chain uses TRBV12-5 and TRBJ1-3; D not certain. Between the trimmed V and J ends, which lost 6 bases and 2 bases, there was a span of 11 bases. The germline V gene encodes CDR1 LGHNT and CDR2 FRNRAP. The CDR3 length is 14 residues. CDR3 nucleotides: TGTGCTAGTGGCCCCACAGTCCCTGGAAACACCATATATTTT. This codes for CASGPTVPGNTIYF.